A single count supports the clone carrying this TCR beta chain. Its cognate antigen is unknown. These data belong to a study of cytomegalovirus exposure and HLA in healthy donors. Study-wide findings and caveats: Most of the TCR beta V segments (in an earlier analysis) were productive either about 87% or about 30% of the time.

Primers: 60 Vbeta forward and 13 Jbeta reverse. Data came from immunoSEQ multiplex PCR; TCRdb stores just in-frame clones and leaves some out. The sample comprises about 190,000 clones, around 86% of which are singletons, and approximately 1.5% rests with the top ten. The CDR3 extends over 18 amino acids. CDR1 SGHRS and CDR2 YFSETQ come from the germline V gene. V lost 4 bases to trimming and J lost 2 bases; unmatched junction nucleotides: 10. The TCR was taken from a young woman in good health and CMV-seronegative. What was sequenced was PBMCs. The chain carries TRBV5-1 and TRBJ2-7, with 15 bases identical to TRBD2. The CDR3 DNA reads TGCGCCAGCAGCCCCGGGACTAGCGGGAGGACCCTCCCCTACGAGCAGTACTTC. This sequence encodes CASSPGTSGRTLPYEQYF.